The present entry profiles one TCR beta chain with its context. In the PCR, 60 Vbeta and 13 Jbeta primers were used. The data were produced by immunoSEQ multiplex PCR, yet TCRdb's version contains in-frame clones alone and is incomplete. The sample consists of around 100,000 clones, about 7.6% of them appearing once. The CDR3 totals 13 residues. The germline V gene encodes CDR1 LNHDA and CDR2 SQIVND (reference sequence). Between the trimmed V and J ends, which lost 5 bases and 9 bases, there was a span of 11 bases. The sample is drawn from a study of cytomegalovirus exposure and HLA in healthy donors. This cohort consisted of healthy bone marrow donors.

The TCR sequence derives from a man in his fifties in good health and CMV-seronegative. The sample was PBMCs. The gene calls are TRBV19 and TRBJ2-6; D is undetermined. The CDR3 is CASSLGNSNVLTF. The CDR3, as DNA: TGTGCCAGTAGTTTGGGCAATAGCAACGTCCTGACTTTC.